This entry lists 13 T cell receptor beta chains sequenced from one sample in a study of blood T cell repertoires in COVID-19. The method was immunoSEQ multiplex PCR; TCRdb's version includes in-frame clones alone and lacks a portion of them. The sample contains 200,000 to 250,000 clones, around 83% of which appear only once. The sequencing input was peripheral blood. The receptors derive from a man aged 50-60 years with active or convalescent COVID-19.

The chain is built from TRBV18 and TRBJ1-2; 9 bases line up with TRBD1. The V and J ends lost 3 bases and 7 bases, in that order; junction bases with no gene match: 9. The CDR3 has 15 amino acids. Per the germline V gene, CDR1 is KGHSH and CDR2 is LQKENI. This CDR3 reads CASSPIRTGVGGYTF. As DNA, the CDR3 is TGTGCCAGCTCACCTATACGGACAGGGGTCGGTGGCTACACCTTC.

V gene TRBV27 combines with J gene TRBJ2-5, with TRBD1 as a possible D gene (6 bases). The CDR3 spans 16 residues. The germline V and J ends were trimmed by 3 bases and 0 bases, with 14 bases remaining between them. Germline V gene lookup returns CDR1 MNHEY and CDR2 SMNVEV (reference sequence). The CDR3, as DNA: TGTGCCAGCAGTTTTAAAGGGACATACAACCAAGAGACCCAGTACTTC. Translated, it gives CASSFKGTYNQETQYF.

Here the CDR3 reads CATSREDRYNEQFF. DNA for the CDR3: TGTGCCACCAGCAGAGAGGACAGGTACAATGAGCAGTTCTTC. The rearrangement uses TRBV15 and TRBJ2-1, with 7 bases aligning to TRBD1. CDR1 and CDR2 (germline): LNHNV, YYDKDF (reference sequence). The CDR3 totals 14 residues. The V and J ends lost 0 bases and 4 bases, in that order; junction bases with no gene match: 0.

J is TRBJ1-3 and V is TRBV11-2; D call uncertain. The V end lost 3 bases, the J end lost 0 bases, and 6 bases lay between the germline ends. The germline gives CDR1 SGHAT, CDR2 FQNNGV. This CDR3 has 14 residues. CDR3 sequence reads: CASSFGNSGNTIYF. CDR3 DNA: TGTGCCAGCAGCTTCGGGAACTCTGGAAACACCATATATTTT.

This clone was detected only once. J is TRBJ2-3 and V is TRBV19; 10 bases are a match to TRBD2. Trimming took 9 bases from V and 2 from J; bases not matched to a gene: 5. The CDR3 is 14 amino acids. Germline V gives CDR1 LNHDA, CDR2 SQIVND (reference sequence). CDR3 nucleotide sequence: TGTGCCAGCTCTAGCGGGGGACCCACAGATACGCAGTATTTT. Its protein product is CASSSGGPTDTQYF.

This chain joins TRBV30 and TRBJ1-4; 7 nucleotides match TRBD1. V dropped 7 bases and J dropped 4; count of bases not matched to a gene: 9. In germline, CDR1 is GTSNPN, CDR2 SVGIG (reference sequence). CDR3 length equals 14 residues. Here the CDR3 DNA reads TGTGCCTCGCTGGGAAGGGACAGTAATGAAAAACTGTTTTTT. Translation: CASLGRDSNEKLFF.

This clone was seen just once. The genes are TRBV4-1 and TRBJ1-2; 8 bases map to TRBD1. Trimming took 0 bases from V and 7 from J; bases not matched to a gene: 4. From germline, CDR1 is MGHRA and CDR2 YSYEKL. CDR3 length: 14 residues. CDR3 protein: CASSQDQGAIGYTF. CDR3 DNA: TGCGCCAGCAGCCAAGATCAGGGGGCGATTGGCTACACCTTC.

This rearrangement joins TRBV30 to TRBJ2-7, with 7 bases aligning to TRBD1. The CDR3 sequence is 14 residues long. CDR1 is GTSNPN, CDR2 SVGIG, per germline (reference sequence). V lost 1 base and J lost 3; bases outside the gene matches: 6. This CDR3 reads CAWSAVQGRYEQYF. The CDR3 DNA is TGTGCCTGGAGTGCGGTACAGGGGCGCTACGAGCAGTACTTC.

The rearrangement joins TRBV7-6 to TRBJ2-5; the D is unclear. The CDR3 spans 13 residues. Trimming removed 4 bases at V and 1 base at J, with 7 bases between. Per germline, CDR1 SGHVS and CDR2 FNYEAQ. The DNA of the CDR3 is TGTGCCAGCAGCTCTCAGATCCAAGAGACCCAGTACTTC. Protein product: CASSSQIQETQYF.

This clone was seen just once. J is TRBJ2-6 and V is TRBV9; possible D gene TRBD1, 6 bases. Germline V CDR1 and CDR2: SGDLS, YYNGEE. Between the trimmed V and J ends, which lost 3 bases and 4 bases, there was a span of 14 bases. This CDR3 has 16 amino acids. The CDR3 DNA sequence: TGTGCCAGCAGCGCCGAACAGGGTCTCGGGGCCAACGTCCTGACTTTC. It codes for CASSAEQGLGANVLTF.

As DNA, the CDR3 is TGCGCCAGCAGCGCCCTAGTTGCTAATTCACCCCTCCACTTT. As protein: CASSALVANSPLHF. V usage is TRBV5-1 and J usage is TRBJ1-6, with D unresolved. The germline V and J ends were trimmed by 4 bases and 6 bases, with 11 bases remaining between them. Per germline, CDR1 SGHRS and CDR2 YFSETQ. The CDR3 sequence is 14 residues long.

The V gene is TRBV6-6, the J gene TRBJ2-7, with D possibly TRBD1 on 6 matching bases. The CDR3 is 12 amino acids. Germline CDR1 and CDR2: MNHNY and SVGAGI (reference sequence). V gave up 10 bases and J gave up 1 base, with 11 bases separating them. The CDR3 DNA reads as TGTGCCACCTTAACAGGGTCCTACGAGCAGTACTTC. It is translated as CATLTGSYEQYF.

This sequence joins TRBV5-1 and TRBJ2-3, with 9 positions matching TRBD1. Germline values: CDR1 SGHRS, CDR2 YFSETQ. This CDR3 has 16 amino acids. Unmatched junction bases numbered 7, after V lost 1 base and J lost 4 bases. CDR3 in DNA: TGCGCCAGCAGCTTGAGGGGACAGGGTTCCTCAGATACGCAGTATTTT. It translates to CASSLRGQGSSDTQYF.